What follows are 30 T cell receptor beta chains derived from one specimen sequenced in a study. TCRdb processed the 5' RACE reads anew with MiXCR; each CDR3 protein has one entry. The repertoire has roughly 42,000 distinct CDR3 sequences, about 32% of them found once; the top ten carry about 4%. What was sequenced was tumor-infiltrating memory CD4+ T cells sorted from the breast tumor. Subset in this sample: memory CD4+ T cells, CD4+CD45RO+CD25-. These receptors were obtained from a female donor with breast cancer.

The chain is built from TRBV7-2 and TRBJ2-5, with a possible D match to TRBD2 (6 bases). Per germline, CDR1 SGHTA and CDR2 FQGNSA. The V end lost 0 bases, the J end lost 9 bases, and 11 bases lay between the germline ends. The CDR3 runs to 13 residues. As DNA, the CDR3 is TGTGCCAGCAGCTTAGCTCGGTGGGGGGCCCAGTACTTC. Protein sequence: CASSLARWGAQYF.

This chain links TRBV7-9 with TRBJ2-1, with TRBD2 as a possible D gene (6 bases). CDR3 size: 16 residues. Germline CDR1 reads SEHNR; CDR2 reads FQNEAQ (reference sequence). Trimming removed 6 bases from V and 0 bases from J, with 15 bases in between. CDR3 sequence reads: CASSYIAVSSYNEQFF. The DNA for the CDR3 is TGTGCCAGCAGTTACATAGCGGTTAGCTCCTACAATGAGCAGTTCTTC.

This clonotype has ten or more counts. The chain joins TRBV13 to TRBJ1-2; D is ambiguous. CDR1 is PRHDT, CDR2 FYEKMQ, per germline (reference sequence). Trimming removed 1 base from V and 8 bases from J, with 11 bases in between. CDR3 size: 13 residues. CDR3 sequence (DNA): TGTGCCAGCAGCTTAGCTGGAGCCCGGGGCTACACCTTC. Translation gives CASSLAGARGYTF.

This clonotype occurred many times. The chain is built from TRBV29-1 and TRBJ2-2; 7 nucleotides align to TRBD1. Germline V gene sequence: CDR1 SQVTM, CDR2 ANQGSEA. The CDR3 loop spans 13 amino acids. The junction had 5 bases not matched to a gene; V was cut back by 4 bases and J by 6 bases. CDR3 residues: CSVGQGISGELFF. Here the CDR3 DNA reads TGCAGCGTTGGACAGGGTATCTCCGGGGAGCTGTTTTTT.

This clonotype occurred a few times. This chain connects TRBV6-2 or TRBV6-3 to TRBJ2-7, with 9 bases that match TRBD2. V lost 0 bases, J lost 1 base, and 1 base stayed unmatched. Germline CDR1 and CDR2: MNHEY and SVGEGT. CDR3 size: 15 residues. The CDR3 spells CASSYSREGSYEQYF. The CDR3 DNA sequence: TGTGCCAGCAGTTACTCGCGGGAGGGGTCCTACGAGCAGTACTTC.

CDR3 region: CATSGGPGELFF. DNA for the CDR3: TGTGCCACCAGTGGAGGGCCCGGGGAGCTGTTTTTT. The chain is built from TRBV24-1 and TRBJ2-2; TRBD2 is a possible D gene (5 bases). V was pared by 5 bases and J by 6 bases, with 6 bases between. There are 12 residues in the CDR3. Germline V gene data show CDR1 as KGHDR and CDR2 as SFDVKD.

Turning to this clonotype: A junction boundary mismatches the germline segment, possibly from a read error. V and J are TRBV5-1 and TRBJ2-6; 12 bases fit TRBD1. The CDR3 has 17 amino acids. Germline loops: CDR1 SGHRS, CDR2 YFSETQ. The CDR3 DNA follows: TGCGCCAGCAGCTGGGACAGGGGGCGGACTGGGGCCAGCGTCCTGACTTTC. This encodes CASSWDRGRTGASVLTF.

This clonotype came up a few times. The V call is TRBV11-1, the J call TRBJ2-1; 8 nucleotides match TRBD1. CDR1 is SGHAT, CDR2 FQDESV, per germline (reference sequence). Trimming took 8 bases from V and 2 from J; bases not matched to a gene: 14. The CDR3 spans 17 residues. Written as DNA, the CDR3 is TGTGCCAGCTCCAAGGGGGTGGACAGGGTCCCCTACAATGAGCAGTTCTTC. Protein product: CASSKGVDRVPYNEQFF.

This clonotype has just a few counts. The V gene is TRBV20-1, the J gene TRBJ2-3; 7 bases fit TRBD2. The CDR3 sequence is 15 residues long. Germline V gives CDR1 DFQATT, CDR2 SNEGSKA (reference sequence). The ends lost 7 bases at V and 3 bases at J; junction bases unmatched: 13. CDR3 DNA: TGCAGTGGGCGAGCTAGCGGCAGTGGGACAGATACGCAGTATTTT. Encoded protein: CSGRASGSGTDTQYF.

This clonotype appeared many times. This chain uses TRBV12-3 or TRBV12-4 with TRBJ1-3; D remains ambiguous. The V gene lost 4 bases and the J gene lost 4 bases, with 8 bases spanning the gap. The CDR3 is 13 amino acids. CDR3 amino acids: CASSSVSGNTIYF. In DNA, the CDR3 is TGTGCCAGCAGTTCGGTGTCGGGAAACACCATATATTTT.

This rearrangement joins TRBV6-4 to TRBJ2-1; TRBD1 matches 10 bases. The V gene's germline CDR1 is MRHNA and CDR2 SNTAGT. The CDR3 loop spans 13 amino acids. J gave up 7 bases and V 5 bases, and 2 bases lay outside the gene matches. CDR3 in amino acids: CASSSDRGNEQFF. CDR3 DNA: TGTGCCAGCAGTTCGGACAGGGGGAATGAGCAGTTCTTC.

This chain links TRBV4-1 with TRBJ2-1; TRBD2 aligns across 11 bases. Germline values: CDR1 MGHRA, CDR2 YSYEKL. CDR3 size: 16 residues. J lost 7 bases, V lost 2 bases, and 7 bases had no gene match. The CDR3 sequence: CASSQTASGGRNEQFF. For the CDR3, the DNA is TGCGCCAGCAGCCAAACAGCTAGCGGGGGGCGGAATGAGCAGTTCTTC.

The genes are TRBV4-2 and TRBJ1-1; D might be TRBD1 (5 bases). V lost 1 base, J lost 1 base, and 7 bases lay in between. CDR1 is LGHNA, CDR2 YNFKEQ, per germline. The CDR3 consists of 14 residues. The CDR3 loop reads CASSQAGQNTEAFF. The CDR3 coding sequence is TGTGCCAGCAGCCAAGCAGGACAGAACACTGAAGCTTTCTTT.

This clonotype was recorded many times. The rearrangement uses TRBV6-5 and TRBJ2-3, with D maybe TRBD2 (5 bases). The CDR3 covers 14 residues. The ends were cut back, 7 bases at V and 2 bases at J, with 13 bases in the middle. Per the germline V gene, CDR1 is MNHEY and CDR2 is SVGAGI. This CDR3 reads CASTPPGITDTQYF. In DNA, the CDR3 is TGTGCCAGCACCCCCCCGGGAATCACAGATACGCAGTATTTT.

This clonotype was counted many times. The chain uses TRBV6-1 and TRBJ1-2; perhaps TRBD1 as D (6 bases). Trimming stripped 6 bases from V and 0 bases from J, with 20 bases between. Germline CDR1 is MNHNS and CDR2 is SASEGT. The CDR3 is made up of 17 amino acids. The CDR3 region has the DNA TGTGCCAGCAGAACCCCAGTCCGGGACATCACTAACTATGGCTACACCTTC. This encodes CASRTPVRDITNYGYTF.

For the CDR3, the DNA is TGTGCCAGCAGCCAAGACGAGACAGGGGCGGACGAGCAGTACTTC. It translates to CASSQDETGADEQYF. The chain carries TRBV4-2 and TRBJ2-7; TRBD1 matches 8 bases. With 0 bases clipped from V and 5 bases from J, the junction kept 6 bases outside the gene matches. The germline V gene has CDR1 LGHNA and CDR2 YNFKEQ. This CDR3 region has 15 residues.

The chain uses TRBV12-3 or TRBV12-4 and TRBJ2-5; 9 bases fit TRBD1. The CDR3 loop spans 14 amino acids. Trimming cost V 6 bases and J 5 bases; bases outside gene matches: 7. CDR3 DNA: TGTGCCAGCAGCCAAGACAGGGGGAAGGAGACCCAGTACTTC. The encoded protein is CASSQDRGKETQYF.

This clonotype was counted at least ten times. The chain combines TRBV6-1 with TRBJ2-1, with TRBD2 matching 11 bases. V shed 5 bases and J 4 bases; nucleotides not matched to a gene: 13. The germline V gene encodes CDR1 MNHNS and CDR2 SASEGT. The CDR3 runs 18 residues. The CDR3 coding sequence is TGTGCCAGCAGTCCCAAAACCCCGGGACTAGCGGTATACAATGAGCAGTTCTTC. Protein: CASSPKTPGLAVYNEQFF.

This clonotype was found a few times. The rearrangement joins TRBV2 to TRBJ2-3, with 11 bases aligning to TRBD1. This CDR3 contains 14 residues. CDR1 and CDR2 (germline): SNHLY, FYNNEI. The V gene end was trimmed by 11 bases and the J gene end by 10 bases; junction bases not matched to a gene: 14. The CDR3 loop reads CAGAEDRGLFPQYF. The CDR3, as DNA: TGTGCCGGAGCGGAGGACAGGGGGCTCTTTCCGCAGTATTTT.

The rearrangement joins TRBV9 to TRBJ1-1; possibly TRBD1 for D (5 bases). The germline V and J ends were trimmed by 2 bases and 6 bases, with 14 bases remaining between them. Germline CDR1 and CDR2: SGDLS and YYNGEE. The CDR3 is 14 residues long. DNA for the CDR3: TGTGCCAGCAGCGTCGGGGCCCAGTCGGCTGAAGCTTTCTTT. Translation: CASSVGAQSAEAFF.

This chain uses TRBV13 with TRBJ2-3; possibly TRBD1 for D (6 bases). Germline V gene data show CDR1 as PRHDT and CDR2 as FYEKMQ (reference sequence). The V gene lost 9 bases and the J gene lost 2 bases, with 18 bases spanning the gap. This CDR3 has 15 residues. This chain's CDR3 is CASQIRGGNTDTQYF. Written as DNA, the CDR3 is TGTGCCAGTCAGATCAGAGGGGGAAACACAGATACGCAGTATTTT.

DNA for the CDR3: TGTGCCAGCAGCTTCGCTCTGGGGGGAGGGTCGTACAATGAGCAGTTCTTC. Its protein is CASSFALGGGSYNEQFF. The chain employs TRBV7-2 and TRBJ2-1, with 7 nucleotides matching TRBD2. CDR1 is SGHTA, CDR2 FQGNSA, per germline. The CDR3 consists of 17 residues. V was clipped by 3 bases and J by 4 bases; unmatched bases: 12. Full variable domain (outside the CDR3, taken from reference TRBV7-2 and TRBJ2-1): GAGVSQSPSNKVTEKGKDVELRCDPISGHTALYWYRQSLGQGLEFLIYFQGNSAPDKSGLPSDRFSAERTGGSVSTLTIQRTQQEDSAVYLCASSFALGGGSYNEQFFGPGTRLTVL.

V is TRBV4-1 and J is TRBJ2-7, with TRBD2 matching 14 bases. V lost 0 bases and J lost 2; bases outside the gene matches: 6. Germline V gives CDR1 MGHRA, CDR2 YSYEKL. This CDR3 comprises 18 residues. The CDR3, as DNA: TGCGCCAGCAGCCAAGACCCCGGGACTAGCGGGAGCACCTACGAGCAGTACTTC. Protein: CASSQDPGTSGSTYEQYF.

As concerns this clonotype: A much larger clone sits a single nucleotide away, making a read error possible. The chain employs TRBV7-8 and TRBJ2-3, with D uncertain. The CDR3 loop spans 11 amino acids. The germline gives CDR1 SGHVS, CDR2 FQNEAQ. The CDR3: CASGFTDTQYF. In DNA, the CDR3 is TGTGCCAGCGGCTTCACAGATACGCAGTATTTT.

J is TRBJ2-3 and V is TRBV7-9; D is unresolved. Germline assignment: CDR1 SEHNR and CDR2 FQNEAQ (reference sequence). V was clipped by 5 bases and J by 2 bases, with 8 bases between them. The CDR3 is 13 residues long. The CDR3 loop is CASSDLTTDTQYF. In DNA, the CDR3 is TGTGCCAGCAGCGACCTGACCACAGATACGCAGTATTTT.

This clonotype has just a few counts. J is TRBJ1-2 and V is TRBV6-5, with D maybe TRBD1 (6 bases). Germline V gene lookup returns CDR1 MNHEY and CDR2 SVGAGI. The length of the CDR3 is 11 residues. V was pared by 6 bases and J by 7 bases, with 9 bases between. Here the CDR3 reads CASSPGAGYTF. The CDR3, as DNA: TGTGCCAGCAGCCCAGGGGCTGGCTACACCTTC.

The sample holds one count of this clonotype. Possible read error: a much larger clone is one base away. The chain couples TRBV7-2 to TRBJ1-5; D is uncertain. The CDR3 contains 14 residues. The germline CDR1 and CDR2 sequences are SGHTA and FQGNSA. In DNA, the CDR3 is TGTGCCGGCAGCTTTACCCAAGGACATCAGCCCCAGCATTTT. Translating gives CAGSFTQGHQPQHF.

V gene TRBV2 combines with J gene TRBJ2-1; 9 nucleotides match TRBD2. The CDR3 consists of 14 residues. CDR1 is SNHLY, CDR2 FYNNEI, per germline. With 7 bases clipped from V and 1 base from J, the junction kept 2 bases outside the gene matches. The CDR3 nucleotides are TGTGCCAGCACAACTAGCGGGTCCTACAATGAGCAGTTCTTC. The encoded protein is CASTTSGSYNEQFF.

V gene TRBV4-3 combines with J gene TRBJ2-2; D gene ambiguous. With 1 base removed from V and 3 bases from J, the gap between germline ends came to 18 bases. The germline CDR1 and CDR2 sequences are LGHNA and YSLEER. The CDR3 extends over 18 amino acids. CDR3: CASSQAESSEVDTGELFF. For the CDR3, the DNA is TGCGCCAGCAGCCAAGCCGAATCTAGTGAGGTCGACACCGGGGAGCTGTTTTTT.

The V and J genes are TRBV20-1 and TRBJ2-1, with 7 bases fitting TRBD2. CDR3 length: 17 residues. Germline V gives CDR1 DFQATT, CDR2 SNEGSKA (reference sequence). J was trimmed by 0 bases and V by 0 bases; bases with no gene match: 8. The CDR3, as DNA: TGCAGTGCTAGAGAGGGGTGGGAGGGCCTCTCCTACAATGAGCAGTTCTTC. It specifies CSAREGWEGLSYNEQFF.